One sample yielded the 32 T cell receptor beta chains listed below, sequenced in a study of PD-1 blockade in classical Hodgkin lymphoma. Assay used: immunoSEQ multiplex PCR; TCRdb lists only in-frame clones, some missing. Among roughly 100,000 clones listed, roughly 89% were seen once. Time point noted: cycle 4 day 1 (C4D1), after more than five weeks of nivolumab. Each and every patient relapsed after autologous stem cell transplantation, and patients got differing brentuximab vedotin exposure. This specimen consisted of peripheral blood mononuclear cells (PBMCs), obtained before the fourth cycle of nivolumab. These receptors all stem from a human donor with classical Hodgkin lymphoma.

This chain connects TRBV6-1 to TRBJ1-1; D may be TRBD1 (6 bases). This CDR3 region has 13 residues. V was cut by 6 bases and J by 11 bases, with 19 bases left in between. Germline CDR1 MNHNS, CDR2 SASEGT. The CDR3 DNA sequence: TGTGCCAGCAGGGAGACAGGCGGTCGGTCGGCTTTCTTT. Protein: CASRETGGRSAFF.

The count of this clone is one. This chain's CDR3 is CASSLGRGGGYTF. CDR3 nucleotide sequence: TGTGCCAGCAGCTTAGGTCGGGGTGGCGGCTACACCTTC. J is TRBJ1-2 and V is TRBV7-9; D gene unclear. This CDR3 is 13 amino acids long. V was cut by 1 base and J by 8 bases, with 11 bases left in between. CDR1 is SEHNR, CDR2 FQNEAQ, per germline (reference sequence).

The chain employs TRBV5-8 and TRBJ2-1; D is possibly TRBD2 (6 bases). CDR3 length equals 14 residues. Germline-derived CDR1 and CDR2 are SGHTS and YDEGEE. The V gene lost 1 base and the J gene lost 3 bases, with 8 bases spanning the gap. The CDR3 nucleotides read TGTGCCAGCAGCTTGCTGCGGGGCTACAATGAGCAGTTCTTC. Its translation is CASSLLRGYNEQFF.

This clone turned up a few times. The rearrangement links TRBV5-1 to TRBJ1-2, with a weak D call TRBD1 (5 bases). The CDR3 sequence is 13 residues long. Per the germline V gene, CDR1 is SGHRS and CDR2 is YFSETQ. Trimming pared 2 bases from V and 4 bases from J, leaving 9 bases between. This chain's CDR3 is CASSLGTFYGYTF. CDR3 sequence (DNA): TGCGCCAGCAGCTTAGGGACTTTCTATGGCTACACCTTC.

This clone has more than one count but fewer than ten. The genes are TRBV18 and TRBJ1-2; a possible D gene is TRBD1 (5 bases). Germline-derived CDR1 and CDR2 are KGHSH and LQKENI. This CDR3 comprises 16 residues. V was shortened by 3 bases and J by 3 bases, with 17 bases between the two germline ends. The CDR3, as DNA: TGTGCCAGCTCACCTGCCTTTTGGGGGAACGACTATGGCTACACCTTC. Residues: CASSPAFWGNDYGYTF.

The chain links TRBV19 to TRBJ2-1, with D possibly called TRBD1 or TRBD2 (5 bases each). The V gene lost 1 base and the J gene lost 8 bases, with 18 bases spanning the gap. The CDR3 totals 16 residues. The germline V gene encodes CDR1 LNHDA and CDR2 SQIVND (reference sequence). CDR3 in DNA: TGTGCCAGTAGTATAGTCCCAGGGACGGTCAGGCATGAGCAGTTCTTC. It codes for CASSIVPGTVRHEQFF.

V gene TRBV19 combines with J gene TRBJ2-3; 9 positions agree with TRBD1. This CDR3 comprises 12 residues. After removal of 5 bases from V and 8 bases from J, the junction contained 2 bases not matched to a gene. Germline lookup yields CDR1 LNHDA and CDR2 SQIVND (reference sequence). In DNA form, the CDR3 reads TGTGCCAGTAGTTGGACAGGGGCTACGCAGTATTTT. It codes for CASSWTGATQYF.

V gene TRBV2 combines with J gene TRBJ2-1, with 9 bases aligning to TRBD2. Germline V gene lookup returns CDR1 SNHLY and CDR2 FYNNEI. The CDR3 consists of 14 residues. Trimming took 5 bases from V and 8 from J; bases not matched to a gene: 7. The CDR3 bases are TGTGCCAGCAGTTGGACTAGCGACTTAGATGAGCAGTTCTTC. Translated: CASSWTSDLDEQFF.

This CDR3 reads CASSIRTGDTQYF. The CDR3 DNA sequence: TGTGCCAGCAGTATCAGGACAGGAGATACGCAGTATTTT. The chain couples TRBV6-1 to TRBJ2-3, with 7 bases lining up with TRBD1. This CDR3 comprises 13 residues. Germline CDR1 reads MNHNS; CDR2 reads SASEGT. After removal of 5 bases from V and 5 bases from J, the junction contained 4 bases not matched to a gene.

The chain has TRBV6-1 and TRBJ2-2; the match to TRBD1 covers 8 bases. Germline values: CDR1 MNHNS, CDR2 SASEGT. This CDR3 region has 16 residues. V was clipped by 1 base and J by 1 base; unmatched bases: 2. The CDR3 spells CASSEGTGLNTGELFF. For the CDR3, the DNA is TGTGCCAGCAGTGAAGGGACAGGGCTGAACACCGGGGAGCTGTTTTTT.

As to this clone: The junction departs from the called germline gene at one end, perhaps through a read error. The sample carries other DNA sequences with the same CDR3. V is TRBV29-1 and J is TRBJ1-5; D possibly corresponds to TRBD1 (6 bases). The length of the CDR3 is 15 residues. Germline V gene sequence: CDR1 SQVTM, CDR2 ANQGSEA. The CDR3 DNA reads TGCAGCGTCGTCCCGTGGGGAGAGGGGGATCAGCCTCAGCATTTT. Translated, it gives CSVVPWGEGDQPQHF.

The chain uses TRBV15 and TRBJ2-7; D may be TRBD2 (6 bases). V was trimmed by 0 bases and J by 2 bases, leaving 11 bases between them. Germline CDR1 reads LNHNV; CDR2 reads YYDKDF (reference sequence). CDR3 size: 15 residues. The CDR3: CATSRDGTAPYEQYF. As DNA, the CDR3 is TGTGCCACCAGCAGAGATGGGACTGCACCCTACGAGCAGTACTTC.

The chain combines TRBV19 with TRBJ2-7; 8 nucleotides agree with TRBD1. The CDR3 length is 15 residues. CDR1 LNHDA and CDR2 SQIVND come from the germline V gene (reference sequence). V lost 1 base, J lost 0 bases, and 2 bases stayed unmatched. CDR3: CASSIGTGSSYEQYF. The CDR3 DNA reads as TGTGCCAGTAGTATAGGGACAGGGAGCTCCTACGAGCAGTACTTC.

The chain recombines TRBV7-2 with TRBJ1-5; D is uncertain. CDR1 is SGHTA, CDR2 FQGNSA, per germline. The V and J ends lost 3 bases and 2 bases respectively, with 2 bases between them. CDR3 length equals 12 residues. The CDR3: CASSFRNQPQHF. In nucleotides, the CDR3 is TGTGCCAGCAGCTTTCGCAATCAGCCCCAGCATTTT.

V gene TRBV30 combines with J gene TRBJ2-7; maybe TRBD1 (6 bases). V dropped 3 bases and J dropped 2 bases, with 11 bases sitting between them. The CDR3 has 13 amino acids. Germline assignment: CDR1 GTSNPN and CDR2 SVGIG (reference sequence). DNA of the CDR3: TGTGCCTGGAGAAAAGGGGGAGCCTACGAGCAGTACTTC. Amino acids: CAWRKGGAYEQYF.

In its sample, this clone was seen a few times. The chain recombines TRBV5-5 with TRBJ1-4; D is perhaps TRBD1 (5 bases). V lost 2 bases and J lost 6, with 11 bases in between. The CDR3 sequence is 14 residues long. Per germline, CDR1 SGHKS and CDR2 YYEKEE (reference sequence). CDR3: CASSLTGTDEKLFF. In DNA, the CDR3 is TGTGCCAGCAGCTTAACCGGGACTGATGAAAAACTGTTTTTT.

The V call is TRBV11-2, the J call TRBJ1-1; weak D call: TRBD1 (5 bases). The V gene's germline CDR1 is SGHAT and CDR2 FQNNGV. Trimming stripped 4 bases from V and 3 bases from J, with 9 bases between. CDR3 length: 13 residues. DNA for the CDR3: TGTGCCAGCAGCTCGCAGGGTTACACTGAAGCTTTCTTT. Translated, it gives CASSSQGYTEAFF.

CDR3 DNA: TGTGCCAGCAGTTACTCGCAGGGGAGGCATGAAAAACTGTTTTTT. This encodes CASSYSQGRHEKLFF. The V and J genes are TRBV6-5 and TRBJ1-4; tentative D call: TRBD1 (6 bases). The CDR3 runs 15 residues. Germline CDR1 reads MNHEY; CDR2 reads SVGAGI. Trimming removed 0 bases from V and 6 bases from J, with 11 bases in between.

The chain combines TRBV11-3 with TRBJ2-3; maybe TRBD1 (6 bases). This CDR3 has 14 residues. V shed 5 bases and J shed 2 bases, with 11 bases lying between them. Germline V gene lookup returns CDR1 SGHNT and CDR2 YENEEA. In DNA, the CDR3 is TGTGCCAGCAGCAACCGACAGGACACAGATACGCAGTATTTT. Protein sequence: CASSNRQDTDTQYF. The full variable domain, with the rest looked up from reference TRBV11-3 and TRBJ2-3, is EAGVVQSPRYKIIEKKQPVAFWCNPISGHNTLYWYLQNLGQGPELLIRYENEEAVDDSQLPKDRFSAERLKGVDSTLKIQPAELGDSAVYLCASSNRQDTDTQYFGPGTRLTVL.

The J gene is TRBJ2-5, the V gene TRBV19; D call uncertain. Germline V lookup: CDR1 LNHDA, CDR2 SQIVND (reference sequence). With 5 bases removed from V and 4 bases from J, the gap between germline ends came to 11 bases. CDR3 size: 13 residues. The CDR3: CASSFIWGETQYF. Here the CDR3 DNA reads TGTGCCAGTAGTTTCATTTGGGGAGAGACCCAGTACTTC. Full variable domain (rest looked up from reference TRBV19 and TRBJ2-5): DGGITQSPKYLFRKEGQNVTLSCEQNLNHDAMYWYRQDPGQGLRLIYYSQIVNDFQKGDIAEGYSVSREKKESFPLTVTSAQKNPTAFYLCASSFIWGETQYFGPGTRLLVL.

The chain joins TRBV7-9 to TRBJ1-2; 8 bases fit TRBD1. Germline V gene sequence: CDR1 SEHNR, CDR2 FQNEAQ (reference sequence). With 3 bases clipped from V and 4 bases from J, the junction kept 10 bases outside the gene matches. The CDR3 is made up of 16 amino acids. As DNA, the CDR3 is TGTGCCAGCAGCTTCCCCGGGACAGGCCTATCCTATGGCTACACCTTC. It specifies CASSFPGTGLSYGYTF.

This sequence joins TRBV7-2 and TRBJ2-1, with 11 bases matching TRBD2. J was trimmed by 7 bases and V by 1 base; bases with no gene match: 6. From germline, CDR1 is SGHTA and CDR2 FQGNSA. This CDR3 is built from 16 residues. The CDR3 bases are TGTGCCAGCAGCTTAGAACTAGCGGGAGCACGGAATGAGCAGTTCTTC. Protein product: CASSLELAGARNEQFF.

The CDR3 nucleotides are TGCACCAGCAGCCCAGAAACGAGAGCAAATTACGAGCAGTACTTC. This sequence encodes CTSSPETRANYEQYF. The chain recombines TRBV1 with TRBJ2-7; the table's TRBD2 call for D was not verified on the DNA. TRBV1 is a listed pseudogene. CDR3 size: 15 residues.

This sequence joins TRBV6-1 and TRBJ1-5; unclear D gene. Germline lookup yields CDR1 MNHNS and CDR2 SASEGT. Trimming left V 3 bases short and J 9 bases short, with 15 bases between. This CDR3 is 14 amino acids long. CDR3 residues: CASSEDGFGAPQHF. As DNA, the CDR3 is TGTGCCAGCAGTGAGGACGGATTCGGTGCGCCCCAGCATTTT.

The gene calls are TRBV7-2 and TRBJ2-7; 9 bases map to TRBD1. Trimming cost V 6 bases and J 9 bases; bases outside gene matches: 6. Germline-derived CDR1 and CDR2 are SGHTA and FQGNSA. The CDR3 runs 12 residues. CDR3 residues: CASRQDRGRQYF. CDR3 DNA sequence: TGTGCCAGCAGACAGGACAGGGGTAGGCAGTACTTC.

The V call is TRBV6-5, the J call TRBJ1-2; D gene uncertain. V lost 0 bases and J 0 bases, leaving 8 bases between the germline ends. The CDR3 covers 15 residues. CDR1 is MNHEY, CDR2 SVGAGI, per germline. The CDR3 sequence: CASSYSIASNYGYTF. Here the CDR3 DNA reads TGTGCCAGCAGTTACTCGATTGCATCTAACTATGGCTACACCTTC.

The V gene is TRBV19, the J gene TRBJ2-5; 14 bases are shared with TRBD2. The CDR3 sequence is 15 residues long. V lost 6 bases, J lost 5 bases, and 5 bases stayed unmatched. The V gene's germline CDR1 is LNHDA and CDR2 SQIVND (reference sequence). DNA of the CDR3: TGTGCCAGTAGCGGGACTAGCGGGAGTTGGGAGACCCAGTACTTC. Protein: CASSGTSGSWETQYF.

The V and J genes are TRBV2 and TRBJ2-6; 7 positions agree with TRBD1. Germline CDR1 reads SNHLY; CDR2 reads FYNNEI. Trimming cost V 6 bases and J 4 bases; bases outside gene matches: 9. This CDR3 comprises 16 residues. CDR3 in amino acids: CASRTVDRAGANVLTF. DNA of the CDR3: TGTGCCAGCAGGACAGTTGACAGGGCGGGGGCCAACGTCCTGACTTTC. The variable domain in full, completed from reference TRBV2 and TRBJ2-6, reads EPEVTQTPSHQVTQMGQEVILRCVPISNHLYFYWYRQILGQKVEFLVSFYNNEISEKSEIFDDQFSVERPDGSNFTLKIRSTKLEDSAMYFCASRTVDRAGANVLTFGAGSRLTVL.

This chain links TRBV6-6 with TRBJ1-5, with D unclear. Deletions cut 2 bases from V and 1 base from J, with 6 bases between. This CDR3 is built from 14 residues. Germline assignment: CDR1 MNHNY and CDR2 SVGAGI (reference sequence). The CDR3 reads CASSYDRSNQPQHF. The DNA for the CDR3 is TGTGCCAGCAGTTACGACCGGAGCAATCAGCCCCAGCATTTT.

The chain is built from TRBV2 and TRBJ2-2, with D possibly matching TRBD1 (6 bases). CDR3 length: 17 residues. Per germline, CDR1 SNHLY and CDR2 FYNNEI. Trimming left V 3 bases short and J 4 bases short, with 18 bases between. The CDR3 protein is CASSDLFRDILTGELFF. CDR3 coding DNA: TGTGCCAGCAGTGATCTGTTCAGGGACATTCTCACCGGGGAGCTGTTTTTT.

The rearrangement uses TRBV15 and TRBJ2-1, with 10 bases fitting TRBD2. The CDR3 runs to 18 residues. The ends lost 1 base at V and 4 bases at J; junction bases unmatched: 10. The germline V gene has CDR1 LNHNV and CDR2 YYDKDF (reference sequence). CDR3 region: CATSRGRLAGGGYNEQFF. CDR3 nucleotide sequence: TGTGCCACCAGCAGAGGTCGGTTAGCGGGAGGTGGATACAATGAGCAGTTCTTC. The full variable domain, its missing parts supplied by reference TRBV15 and TRBJ2-1, is DAMVIQNPRYQVTQFGKPVTLSCSQTLNHNVMYWYQQKSSQAPKLLFHYYDKDFNNEADTPDNFQSRRPNTSFCFLDIRSPGLGDTAMYLCATSRGRLAGGGYNEQFFGPGTRLTVL.

On this clone itself: Different DNA sequences within this sample yield the same CDR3. This rearrangement joins TRBV7-6 to TRBJ2-5, with D hard to call. The CDR3 contains 11 residues. Germline assignment: CDR1 SGHVS and CDR2 FNYEAQ. V lost 4 bases, J lost 2 bases, and 2 bases lay in between. DNA for the CDR3: TGTGCCAGCAGCTCACAAGAGACCCAGTACTTC. Protein product: CASSSQETQYF.